The clone carrying this TCR beta chain was counted only a few times. The data originate from a study of T cells in Graves' hyperthyroidism and ophthalmopathy. For the study at large: Initial diagnosis, before any treatment, was when peripheral blood was collected.

What was amplified from RNA transcripts were TCR beta CDR3 regions. RT-PCR in the first round (using the HTBI primer set) targeted the TCR CDR3. A single record per CDR3 protein comes from TCRdb applying MiXCR to the multiplex PCR reads. The table includes roughly 550,000 distinct CDR3 sequences, 15% to 20% detected once. Exclusions: uncontrolled infection, other autoimmune disease, pregnancy, lactation. On the basis of clinical symptoms, serum thyroxine and TRAb, thyroid ultrasound and orbital computed tomography, diagnoses were made. PBMCs were sourced from roughly 9.7 ml fresh peripheral blood. The CDR3 is 16 amino acids. The V gene end was trimmed by 7 bases and the J gene end by 5 bases; junction bases not matched to a gene: 14. The germline CDR1 and CDR2 sequences are MNHEY and SVGEGT.

The source of this sequence is a woman aged 25-40 years with Graves' ophthalmopathy. The sequencing input was blood. The J gene is TRBJ1-5, the V gene TRBV6-2 or TRBV6-3, with TRBD1 matching over 7 bases. This CDR3 reads CASMFEPGQQYQPQHF. CDR3 nucleotide sequence: TGTGCCAGCATGTTTGAACCGGGACAGCAATATCAGCCCCAGCATTTT.